These T cell receptor beta chains were read from a single sample in a study of T cell responses to AZD1222 COVID-19 vaccine. Assay: immunoSEQ multiplex PCR; the TCRdb copy retains only in-frame clones and omits some. Of about 100,000 clones listed, 90% are singletons. The sample was peripheral blood, taken on day 0 of AZD1222 vaccination. The source is an adult in good health. Both conserved end residues are part of each CDR3. The D gene is left open where the match is weak. The size field is filled for only some rows; it gives once, few, many or a size class.

clone_size | j_call | d_call | v_call | cdr3_nt | cdr3_aa
. | TRBJ1-5 | . | TRBV7-7 | TGTGCCAGCAGCTTAGACTTCAATAATCAGCCCCAGCATTTT | CASSLDFNNQPQHF
. | TRBJ1-1 | . | TRBV18 | TGTGCCAGCTCACCCGCACAGGGCATGAACACTGAAGCTTTCTTT | CASSPAQGMNTEAFF
. | TRBJ2-1 | . | TRBV3-1/TRBV3-2 | TGTGCCAGCAGCCAAGGCCCGAATAATGAGCAGTTCTTC | CASSQGPNNEQFF
. | TRBJ2-1 | . | TRBV9 | TGTGCCAGCAGCCCGAGCTCCTACAATGAGCAGTTCTTC | CASSPSSYNEQFF
few | TRBJ1-5 | . | TRBV15 | TGTGCCACCAGCAGAGATTTCGCTTACAATCAGCCCCAGCATTTT | CATSRDFAYNQPQHF
. | TRBJ2-7 | TRBD2 | TRBV5-6 | TGTGCCAGCAGCCCGGGGGGTTCCGAGCAGTACTTC | CASSPGGSEQYF
. | TRBJ2-1 | . | TRBV5-1 | TGCGCCAGCAGCTTGGAGTGGGGCGCCTCCTACAATGAGCAGTTCTTC | CASSLEWGASYNEQFF
. | TRBJ2-5 | . | TRBV7-9 | TGTGCCAGCAGCTTGACCGGGACCGAAGAGACCCAGTACTTC | CASSLTGTEETQYF
. | TRBJ1-2 | . | TRBV3-1/TRBV3-2 | TGTGCCAGCAGCCTCCAGGGGTCGACTGGACTTATGCGCTACACCTTC | CASSLQGSTGLMRYTF
. | TRBJ1-2 | . | TRBV12-5 | TGTGCTAGTGGTATAACGTCCGGGACAACACCACGCCCCCATGGCTACACCTTC | CASGITSGTTPRPHGYTF
. | TRBJ1-1 | TRBD1 | TRBV2 | TGTGCCAGCAGTTCCGGGACAGGTACCGAAGCTTTCTTT | CASSSGTGTEAFF
. | TRBJ2-3 | . | TRBV28 | TGTGCCACCATGAGTAACATTCCGGGCACAGATACGCAGTATTTT | CATMSNIPGTDTQYF
once | TRBJ2-3 | . | TRBV3-1/TRBV3-2 | TGTGCCAGCAGCCAGGACGGATATAGCACAGATACGCAGTATTTT | CASSQDGYSTDTQYF
. | TRBJ1-4 | . | TRBV29-1 | TGCAGCGTGTTGTCGGCGGGCTACGGCGAAAAACTGTTTTTT | CSVLSAGYGEKLFF
. | TRBJ1-1 | TRBD1 | TRBV19 | TGTGCCAGTTTGGGACAGGAGAATCCTGAAGCTTTCTTT | CASLGQENPEAFF
. | TRBJ1-6 | . | TRBV7-8 | TGTGCCAGCAGCTCGCTCGCCGGGTCCCGGGGTTCACCCCTCCACTTT | CASSSLAGSRGSPLHF
. | TRBJ2-1 | . | TRBV5-1 | TGCGCCAGCAGCTTGGTAGACAATGAGCAGTTCTTC | CASSLVDNEQFF
. | TRBJ1-4 | . | TRBV28 | TGTGCCAGCATTCCTCGACTGAGGGCGGCTAATGAAAAACTGTTTTTT | CASIPRLRAANEKLFF
. | TRBJ1-2 | . | TRBV5-8 | TGTGCCAGCAGCTTGGAATCTGTCGGGGGCCCTCAAATCGGCTACACCTTC | CASSLESVGGPQIGYTF
. | TRBJ1-1 | . | TRBV27 | TGTGCCAGCAGTGCACTAAGCACTGAAGCTTTCTTT | CASSALSTEAFF
. | TRBJ2-1 | TRBD2 | TRBV7-9 | TGTGCCAGCAGCTTAAGTCTAGCGGGGGCCTACAATGAGCAGTTCTTC | CASSLSLAGAYNEQFF
. | TRBJ1-2 | . | TRBV30 | TGTGCCTGGAGTGCTGCGAGTGGTGGCTACACCTTC | CAWSAASGGYTF
. | TRBJ1-5 | . | TRBV20-1 | TGCAGTGCTAATGAGGACAACAATCAGCCCCAGCATTTT | CSANEDNNQPQHF